This T cell receptor (beta chain) was sequenced during a study of blood T cell repertoires in COVID-19. Across the study: Some COVID-19 samples were acute and others convalescent; all came from the United States, Italy and Spain. T cells, B-cell-depleted T cells, or PBMCs supplied cDNA or gDNA.

The CDR3 is 17 residues long. Germline CDR1 and CDR2: MNHEY and SVGEGT. V shed 7 bases and J 1 base; nucleotides not matched to a gene: 6. Authors' methods: Reference gene primers were amplified, and this amplification served to estimate nucleated cell counts. This table comes from immunoSEQ multiplex PCR, and its TCRdb copy is limited to in-frame clones, with some not included. That table is the source of V, J and clone size, and D and trimming were worked out from the DNA. The data hold some 160,000 clones, with roughly nine tenths observed a single time. Material: peripheral blood. The chain links TRBV6-2 or TRBV6-3 to TRBJ2-6, with 11 bases aligning to TRBD1. The source is a woman in her 70s with acute or convalescent COVID-19. CDR3 region: CASTPGQGASGANVLTF. Here the CDR3 DNA reads TGTGCCAGCACCCCTGGACAGGGGGCGTCTGGGGCCAACGTCCTGACTTTC.